This T cell receptor (beta chain) was obtained from a study of blood T cell repertoires in COVID-19. One Seattle source followed patients from active infection through their disease course. Only in-frame clones appear in the TCRdb table, and some are missing; sequencing was by immunoSEQ multiplex PCR. This repertoire shows 300,000 to 450,000 clones, over 75% found once; its top ten account for roughly 2.1%. Source material: peripheral blood. The sequence was obtained from a woman in her sixties or seventies with COVID-19, enrolled during active disease.

The CDR3 DNA sequence: TGTGCCAGCGGGAGGTTTTTAGGGGACGAGCAGTTCTTC. Protein product: CASGRFLGDEQFF. The chain couples TRBV2 to TRBJ2-1, with TRBD2 as a possible D gene (6 bases). The V gene's germline CDR1 is SNHLY and CDR2 FYNNEI. CDR3 length equals 13 residues. Trimming pared 8 bases from V and 10 bases from J, leaving 18 bases between.